The rows below give T cell receptor beta chains drawn from one sample of a study of T-cell reconstitution after alpha-beta-depleted transplantation in children. In TCRdb, the PCR reads were re-called with MiXCR into one record per CDR3 protein. The repertoire holds approximately 1,000,000 distinct CDR3 sequences, with 25% to 30% as singletons. The sequenced sample was PBMCs, mostly from graft donor cells, obtained 360 days after TCRalphabeta/CD19-depleted stem cell transplant. Receptors originate from a boy less than two years old who had a stem cell transplant for SCID, so the T cells may come from the graft donor. Each CDR3 is given with its conserved first and last residue. A D gene is named only where the DNA matches it firmly. Only part of the rows carry a size: once, few, many, or a class if the clone is expanded.

J gene: TRBJ2-3
clone size: .
D gene: .
CDR3 length: 13
V gene: TRBV10-3
CDR3 DNA: TGTGCCGTCCGAGGACAGTCCACAGATACGCAGTATTTT
CDR3 protein: CAVRGQSTDTQYF

J gene: TRBJ2-1
clone size: .
D gene: .
CDR3 length: 14
V gene: TRBV7-9
CDR3 DNA: TGTGCCAGCAGCTCTGGAACTACAGGTCTTGGGCAGTTCTTC
CDR3 protein: CASSSGTTGLGQFF

J gene: TRBJ2-1
clone size: few
D gene: .
CDR3 length: 11
V gene: TRBV27
CDR3 DNA: TGTGCCAGCACAGGAAGCAATGAGCAGTTCTTC
CDR3 protein: CASTGSNEQFF

J gene: TRBJ2-7
clone size: few
D gene: .
CDR3 length: 15
V gene: TRBV24-1
CDR3 DNA: TGTGCCACCAGTTTCACAGGGTTAAGGAGGCACGAGCAGTACTTC
CDR3 protein: CATSFTGLRRHEQYF

J gene: TRBJ2-7
clone size: .
D gene: .
CDR3 length: 13
V gene: TRBV20-1
CDR3 DNA: TGCAGTGCTAGCTGGGACGTCTCCTACGAGCAGTACTTC
CDR3 protein: CSASWDVSYEQYF

J gene: TRBJ2-7
clone size: .
D gene: TRBD2
CDR3 length: 15
V gene: TRBV12-3/TRBV12-4
CDR3 DNA: TGTGCCAGCAGTTTTGGGGGGGTTCACTCCTACGAGCAGTACTTC
CDR3 protein: CASSFGGVHSYEQYF

J gene: TRBJ1-5
clone size: .
D gene: TRBD1
CDR3 length: 13
V gene: TRBV12-3/TRBV12-4
CDR3 DNA: TGTGCCAGCAGCTCCGACAGGGACTGGCCCCAGCATTTT
CDR3 protein: CASSSDRDWPQHF

J gene: TRBJ1-1
clone size: .
D gene: .
CDR3 length: 14
V gene: TRBV7-9
CDR3 DNA: TGTGCCAGCAGCTTAAGCAGAGATAACACTGAAGCTTTCTTT
CDR3 protein: CASSLSRDNTEAFF

J gene: TRBJ1-1
clone size: few
D gene: TRBD1
CDR3 length: 14
V gene: TRBV29-1
CDR3 DNA: TGCAGCGTTCGGCTCAGGGGGATGAACACTGAAGCTTTCTTT
CDR3 protein: CSVRLRGMNTEAFF

J gene: TRBJ2-3
clone size: .
D gene: TRBD1
CDR3 length: 15
V gene: TRBV5-1
CDR3 DNA: TGCGCCAGCAGCCCAGGGGGCCCCCGGACAGATACGCAGTATTTT
CDR3 protein: CASSPGGPRTDTQYF

J gene: TRBJ1-2
clone size: few
D gene: .
CDR3 length: 12
V gene: TRBV4-2
CDR3 DNA: TGTGCCAGCGGACTCACTAACTATGGCTACACCTTC
CDR3 protein: CASGLTNYGYTF

J gene: TRBJ2-2
clone size: .
D gene: .
CDR3 length: 18
V gene: TRBV18
CDR3 DNA: TGTGCCAGCTCACCCCGGCGGTCCGGAGGAGCGAACACCGGGGAGCTGTTTTTT
CDR3 protein: CASSPRRSGGANTGELFF

J gene: TRBJ1-6
clone size: .
D gene: .
CDR3 length: 15
V gene: TRBV7-8
CDR3 DNA: TGTGCCAGCAGCTTGCAGGGAATGGATAATTCACCCCTCCACTTT
CDR3 protein: CASSLQGMDNSPLHF

J gene: TRBJ2-7
clone size: few
D gene: .
CDR3 length: 15
V gene: TRBV29-1
CDR3 DNA: TGCAGCGCCAAGAGCACTTCAGGGTACCCCTACGAGCAGTACTTC
CDR3 protein: CSAKSTSGYPYEQYF

J gene: TRBJ2-7
clone size: once
D gene: .
CDR3 length: 13
V gene: TRBV20-1
CDR3 DNA: TGCAGTGCTAGAGCCCCTCGGGACCACGAGCAGTACTTC
CDR3 protein: CSARAPRDHEQYF

J gene: TRBJ2-5
clone size: .
D gene: .
CDR3 length: 15
V gene: TRBV11-2
CDR3 DNA: TGTGCCAGCAGCTTAGGGGTGACGACCCAAGAGACCCAGTACTTC
CDR3 protein: CASSLGVTTQETQYF

J gene: TRBJ2-3
clone size: few
D gene: .
CDR3 length: 15
V gene: TRBV12-3/TRBV12-4
CDR3 DNA: TGTGCCAGCAGTTTAGCCGGGAAGGGCACAGATACGCAGTATTTT
CDR3 protein: CASSLAGKGTDTQYF

J gene: TRBJ2-7
clone size: .
D gene: .
CDR3 length: 13
V gene: TRBV9
CDR3 DNA: TGTGCCAGCAGCTACGCGGGACAAAGACCGCAGTACTTC
CDR3 protein: CASSYAGQRPQYF

J gene: TRBJ2-2
clone size: .
D gene: .
CDR3 length: 18
V gene: TRBV4-1
CDR3 DNA: TGCGCCAGCAGCCAAACCCCGGAGCAGGGAGCGAACACCGGGGAGCTGTTTTTT
CDR3 protein: CASSQTPEQGANTGELFF